Each of the 15 T cell receptor beta chains below was sequenced from the same sample in a study of shared clonotypes between healthy human individuals. Profiling relied on immunoSEQ multiplex PCR, and the TCRdb table lists in-frame clones only, not all of them. The table has 1 million to 1.3 million clones, around three quarters seen once; the top ten hold roughly 0.55%. Input material: memory CD4+ T cells from PBMCs. Subset indicated: CD45RA-negative fraction. The receptors shown here come from a man between 18 and 29 years old in good health. Some clones in this sample may be carry-over from other donors' samples.

This clone was observed a few times. J is TRBJ2-1 and V is TRBV29-1, with D maybe TRBD2 (6 bases). CDR1 and CDR2 (germline): SQVTM, ANQGSEA. This CDR3 has 14 amino acids. Trimming left V 6 bases short and J 6 bases short, with 18 bases between. This CDR3 reads CSVLGGPGSNEQFF. CDR3 bases: TGCAGCGTCCTCGGAGGGCCGGGTAGCAATGAGCAGTTCTTC.

This chain joins TRBV30 and TRBJ2-3; 10 bases map to TRBD1. The CDR3 extends over 15 amino acids. Germline V CDR1 and CDR2: GTSNPN, SVGIG (reference sequence). After removal of 5 bases from V and 4 bases from J, the junction contained 9 bases not matched to a gene. CDR3 residues: CAWGWTGGNSDTQYF. The CDR3 DNA reads as TGTGCCTGGGGGTGGACAGGGGGAAATTCAGATACGCAGTATTTT. Full variable domain (remainder filled in from reference TRBV30 and TRBJ2-3): SQTIHQWPATLVQPVGSPLSLECTVEGTSNPNLYWYRQAAGRGLQLLFYSVGIGQISSEVPQNLSASRPQDRQFILSSKKLLLSDSGFYLCAWGWTGGNSDTQYFGPGTRLTVL.

The V call is TRBV5-6, the J call TRBJ2-4; D unclear. The CDR3 has 12 amino acids. Trimming cost V 1 base and J 6 bases, with 5 bases left between them. The germline V gene encodes CDR1 SGHDT and CDR2 YYEEEE. The CDR3 region is CASSLSPNIQYF. DNA of the CDR3: TGTGCCAGCAGCTTGTCACCAAACATTCAGTACTTC. Drawing the rest from reference TRBV5-6 and TRBJ2-4, the complete variable domain is DAGVTQSPTHLIKTRGQQVTLRCSPKSGHDTVSWYQQALGQGPQFIFQYYEEEERQRGNFPDRFSGHQFPNYSSELNVNALLLGDSALYLCASSLSPNIQYFGAGTRLSVL.

As to this clone: A much larger clone differs from this one at a single base, so this may be a read error. The same CDR3 can be traced to other DNA sequences in this sample. The chain links TRBV25-1 to TRBJ1-1; 8 nucleotides agree with TRBD1. The CDR3 has 16 residues. The germline gives CDR1 MGHDK, CDR2 SYGVNS. V lost 2 bases to trimming and J lost 1 base; unmatched junction nucleotides: 6. The CDR3 DNA sequence: TGTGCCAGCAGTGAAACAGGGGGGCGGGGGAACACTGAAGCTTTCTTT. This encodes CASSETGGRGNTEAFF.

The V gene is TRBV6-4, the J gene TRBJ2-3; D not resolved. Trimming removed 0 bases from V and 4 bases from J, with 23 bases in between. Germline CDR1 is MRHNA and CDR2 is SNTAGT. CDR3 length equals 19 residues. Written as DNA, the CDR3 is TGTGCCAGCAGTGACTCGAGTCGTGAGTGGGGAATCTTCGCAGATACGCAGTATTTT. This encodes CASSDSSREWGIFADTQYF.

In the case of this clone: This CDR3 is also generated by other DNA sequences in the sample. This chain uses TRBV7-9 with TRBJ2-3; no reliable D call. The CDR3 spans 12 residues. Trimming left V 1 base short and J 3 bases short, with 2 bases between. CDR1 and CDR2 from the germline V gene are SEHNR and FQNEAQ (reference sequence). This chain's CDR3 is CASSLGTDTQYF. The CDR3 nucleotides are TGTGCCAGCAGCTTAGGAACAGATACGCAGTATTTT.

This chain links TRBV6-5 with TRBJ2-7; D perhaps matches TRBD1 (5 bases). With 7 bases removed from V and 1 base from J, the gap between germline ends came to 11 bases. The CDR3 has 13 amino acids. The germline gives CDR1 MNHEY, CDR2 SVGAGI. The CDR3 loop is CASKGALSYEQYF. CDR3 in DNA: TGTGCCAGCAAAGGGGCTCTATCCTACGAGCAGTACTTC.

The gene calls are TRBV4-3 and TRBJ2-1, with 12 bases fitting TRBD2. Germline-derived CDR1 and CDR2 are LGHNA and YSLEER. V was pared by 4 bases and J by 15 bases, with 4 bases of the junction left unmatched. The CDR3 runs 12 residues. CDR3 nucleotides: TGCGCCAGCAGCCGAACTAGCGGGAGGCCGTTCTTC. This translates into CASSRTSGRPFF.

This clone came up once. This rearrangement joins TRBV27 to TRBJ1-1, with TRBD1 as a possible D gene (5 bases). This CDR3 contains 13 residues. Deletions cut 5 bases from V and 8 bases from J, with 15 bases between. Germline V gene lookup returns CDR1 MNHEY and CDR2 SMNVEV (reference sequence). The CDR3 here is CASSLHGTVEAFF. The DNA for the CDR3 is TGTGCCAGCAGTCTCCATGGGACGGTCGAAGCTTTCTTT.

J is TRBJ2-1 and V is TRBV23-1; no reliable D call. TRBV23-1 is recorded as an ORF, its role being uncertain. The CDR3 contains 14 residues. V lost 3 bases and J lost 6, with 12 bases in between. CDR3 in amino acids: CASSHSFMTNEQFF. The CDR3 DNA sequence: TGCGCCAGCAGTCATAGCTTTATGACCAATGAGCAGTTCTTC.

The chain employs TRBV9 and TRBJ2-1; 7 nucleotides agree with TRBD2. The junction had 13 bases not matched to a gene; V was cut back by 3 bases and J by 4 bases. This CDR3 is 17 amino acids long. The germline V gene has CDR1 SGDLS and CDR2 YYNGEE. Here the CDR3 DNA reads TGTGCCAGCAGCGCCCGACCGGGACTACCCCCTTACAATGAGCAGTTCTTC. Protein product: CASSARPGLPPYNEQFF.

This sequence joins TRBV28 and TRBJ1-4; a possible D gene is TRBD1 (5 bases). The CDR3 loop spans 14 amino acids. Per germline, CDR1 MDHEN and CDR2 SYDVKM. V was cut by 7 bases and J by 8 bases, with 17 bases left in between. The CDR3 region has the DNA TGTGCCAGCACCCTACTGGGACCGGAAGAAAAACTGTTTTTT. Protein sequence: CASTLLGPEEKLFF.

This clone was recorded a few times. V gene TRBV4-1 combines with J gene TRBJ2-3; 7 bases fit TRBD1. The CDR3 consists of 17 residues. V dropped 1 base and J dropped 2; count of bases not matched to a gene: 9. CDR1 and CDR2 (germline): MGHRA, YSYEKL. The chain's CDR3 is CASSQGQGRSSTDTQYF. In DNA, the CDR3 is TGCGCCAGCAGCCAAGGACAGGGACGCTCCTCCACAGATACGCAGTATTTT.

This sequence joins TRBV11-3 and TRBJ2-1; TRBD1 matches at 8 bases. V lost 3 bases and J lost 1; bases outside the gene matches: 2. Germline V gene lookup returns CDR1 SGHNT and CDR2 YENEEA. The CDR3 runs 15 residues. The CDR3: CASSFTGGSYNEQFF. CDR3 bases: TGTGCCAGCAGCTTCACAGGGGGGTCCTACAATGAGCAGTTCTTC.

The J gene is TRBJ2-7, the V gene TRBV6-5, with TRBD1 matching 9 bases. CDR1 and CDR2 from the germline V gene are MNHEY and SVGAGI. The CDR3 contains 14 residues. The V gene end was trimmed by 4 bases and the J gene end by 5 bases; junction bases not matched to a gene: 6. The CDR3 DNA follows: TGTGCCAGCAGTTCCCATGGACAGGGGAACGAGCAGTACTTC. As protein: CASSSHGQGNEQYF.